This T cell receptor (beta chain) was recovered during a study of T cell changes during pregnancy in multiple sclerosis. Trimming cost V 3 bases and J 7 bases, with 13 bases left between them. Germline lookup yields CDR1 MDHEN and CDR2 SYDVKM. The CDR3 runs 14 residues. Some clones are missing from TCRdb's copy, which holds only in-frame ones; the method was immunoSEQ multiplex PCR. The table lists about 94,000 clones, 94% of them singletons. The chain links TRBV28 to TRBJ1-5; D gene ambiguous. This specimen consisted of peripheral blood, obtained in the third trimester of pregnancy. The origin of this receptor is a female donor with multiple sclerosis, enrolled in a pregnancy study. In DNA form, the CDR3 reads TGTGCCAGCAGTTTCTTATTTCGTGTCCAGCCCCAGCATTTT. Translating gives CASSFLFRVQPQHF.